This record covers a single TCR beta chain. These data come from a study of blood T cell repertoires in COVID-19. Overall study context: The analysed material was cDNA or gDNA that came from T cells, B-cell-depleted T cells, or PBMCs.

Authors' analysis steps: How many nucleated cells were present was estimated from reference gene primer amplification. TCRdb keeps only in-frame clones here, not all; method: immunoSEQ multiplex PCR. For V, J and clone size, that table is used; D and trimming come from the DNA. The top ten clones hold roughly 4% of a sample with some 330,000 clones, around 86% of them seen once. Those enrolled, adults aged roughly 18 to 100 years, came from about 24 US areas. The origin of this receptor is a man younger than 45 who had recovered from COVID-19. Input material: PBMCs or T cells enriched from blood (not recorded which).

The CDR3 DNA is TGTGCCAGCAGCTTAGCGGGAGGGCCCACCCCTGAGCAGTTCTTC. This codes for CASSLAGGPTPEQFF. The chain links TRBV7-9 to TRBJ2-1; 7 bases agree with TRBD2. The length of the CDR3 is 15 residues. CDR1 is SEHNR and CDR2 is FQNEAQ in the germline V gene (reference sequence). Trimming cost V 0 bases and J 9 bases; bases outside gene matches: 8.